The clone carrying this TCR beta chain appeared a few times. In TCRdb, the RT-PCR reads were re-called with MiXCR into one record per CDR3 protein. Seen here are about 700,000 distinct CDR3 sequences, 13% to 15% observed once, and the top ten hold roughly 3.9%. Germline CDR1 and CDR2: SGHRS and YFSETQ. The CDR3 contains 16 residues. The trim removed 4 bases at V and 2 bases at J, leaving 5 bases unmatched. The genes are TRBV5-1 and TRBJ2-6; 8 bases align to TRBD1. The TCR comes from a female donor in good health, serving as a healthy control. What was sequenced was memory CD4+ T cells from blood. The chain's CDR3 is CASSVDRGAGANVLTF. The CDR3 nucleotides are TGCGCCAGCAGCGTTGACAGGGGTGCTGGGGCCAACGTCCTGACTTTC.